One and the same sample provided the 25 T cell receptor beta chains below, sequenced in a study of blood T cell repertoires in COVID-19. The assay was immunoSEQ multiplex PCR, and TCRdb's table has in-frame clones only and misses some. The data show around 150,000 clones, over 60% seen once. Source material: peripheral blood. Receptor source: a woman of 80 years or more with acute or convalescent COVID-19.

This clone was recorded once. The chain joins TRBV18 to TRBJ1-2; 9 bases are a match to TRBD1. Germline loops: CDR1 KGHSH, CDR2 LQKENI. V shed 2 bases, J shed 0 bases, and the junction held 16 bases outside the gene matches. The CDR3 has 20 residues. The CDR3 DNA reads as TGTGCCAGCTCACCATTACCGAGGGACAGGGAATCCGGAGCTAACTATGGCTACACCTTC. Protein sequence: CASSPLPRDRESGANYGYTF.

This chain connects TRBV5-1 to TRBJ1-1; no definite D call. CDR1 and CDR2 from the germline V gene are SGHRS and YFSETQ. The germline V and J ends were trimmed by 0 bases and 0 bases, with 9 bases remaining between them. This CDR3 contains 15 residues. The CDR3 region has the DNA TGCGCCAGCAGCTTGGGGTACAGCTTGAACACTGAAGCTTTCTTT. As protein: CASSLGYSLNTEAFF.

The chain carries TRBV10-3 and TRBJ1-5, with TRBD1 matching 7 bases. CDR1 and CDR2 (germline): ENHRY, SYGVKD. The CDR3 spans 14 residues. J lost 5 bases, V lost 4 bases, and 5 bases had no gene match. The CDR3 region is CAISAAQGDQPQHF. Written as DNA, the CDR3 is TGTGCCATCAGTGCCGCCCAGGGGGATCAGCCCCAGCATTTT.

The count of this clone is one. This chain connects TRBV7-8 to TRBJ1-2; 8 nucleotides match TRBD1. The CDR3 extends over 14 amino acids. The trim removed 5 bases at V and 4 bases at J, leaving 6 bases unmatched. Germline values: CDR1 SGHVS, CDR2 FQNEAQ. CDR3 amino acids: CASSAGTGGYGYTF. The CDR3 nucleotides are TGTGCCAGCAGCGCTGGGACAGGCGGCTATGGCTACACCTTC.

This chain connects TRBV5-6 to TRBJ2-7, with D uncertain. Trimming stripped 6 bases from V and 2 bases from J, with 15 bases between. CDR3 size: 14 residues. Per the germline V gene, CDR1 is SGHDT and CDR2 is YYEEEE. The CDR3 nucleotides read TGTGCCAGCACCAGGAACTCCAGAGCCTACGAGCAGTACTTC. Amino acid sequence: CASTRNSRAYEQYF.

The V and J genes are TRBV5-1 and TRBJ2-3; TRBD2 matches 11 bases. CDR3 length equals 16 residues. Unmatched junction bases numbered 7, after V lost 4 bases and J lost 3 bases. CDR1 is SGHRS, CDR2 YFSETQ, per germline. CDR3 residues: CASSMASGRNTDTQYF. DNA for the CDR3: TGCGCCAGCAGCATGGCTAGCGGGAGGAATACAGATACGCAGTATTTT.

This clone has a handful of counts. V usage is TRBV30 and J usage is TRBJ1-6; possible D gene TRBD1, 6 bases. CDR3 size: 17 residues. The V end lost 0 bases, the J end lost 4 bases, and 16 bases lay between the germline ends. The germline V gene encodes CDR1 GTSNPN and CDR2 SVGIG (reference sequence). The CDR3 region has the DNA TGTGCCTGGAGTGTACCCGGCAGGGGCTTGTATAATTCACCCCTCCACTTT. This translates into CAWSVPGRGLYNSPLHF.

The chain has TRBV19 and TRBJ1-1, with 7 bases fitting TRBD1. This CDR3 has 16 amino acids. CDR1 and CDR2 (germline): LNHDA, SQIVND (reference sequence). V shed 7 bases and J 1 base; nucleotides not matched to a gene: 12. In nucleotides, the CDR3 is TGTGCCAGTACCACTCTACCCGGACAGGCGAACACTGAAGCTTTCTTT. This gives the protein CASTTLPGQANTEAFF.

The V gene is TRBV3-1 (or the pseudogene TRBV3-2), the J gene TRBJ2-7, with a possible D match to TRBD1 (5 bases). This CDR3 has 15 residues. Trimming shortened V by 5 bases and J by 2 bases, and 16 bases separated the two germline ends. CDR1 LGHDT and CDR2 YNNKEL come from the germline V gene (reference sequence). As DNA, the CDR3 is TGTGCCAGCAGCGCCCCCCTGGCAGGGACCTACGAGCAGTACTTC. It codes for CASSAPLAGTYEQYF.

This clone appeared a few times. This sample also contains other DNA sequences that code for the same CDR3. This chain connects TRBV27 to TRBJ2-2; tentatively, D is TRBD2 (5 bases). Germline-derived CDR1 and CDR2 are MNHEY and SMNVEV (reference sequence). Trimming removed 5 bases from V and 1 base from J, with 14 bases in between. The CDR3 contains 16 residues. The CDR3 sequence: CASSHRTGMNTGELFF. CDR3 DNA sequence: TGTGCCAGCAGTCACCGAACGGGAATGAACACCGGGGAGCTGTTTTTT.

This clone turned up a few times. The chain joins TRBV6-5 to TRBJ1-2; 8 nucleotides match TRBD1. The CDR3 is 13 residues long. The germline V gene has CDR1 MNHEY and CDR2 SVGAGI. V was clipped by 5 bases and J by 8 bases; unmatched bases: 7. CDR3 sequence: CASSQQGEGGYTF. The CDR3 DNA reads as TGTGCCAGCAGTCAACAGGGGGAAGGAGGCTACACCTTC.

The chain uses TRBV20-1 and TRBJ1-1; tentatively, D is TRBD1 (5 bases). Germline-derived CDR1 and CDR2 are DFQATT and SNEGSKA (reference sequence). V was pared by 3 bases and J by 1 base, with 15 bases between. The CDR3 extends over 15 amino acids. Here the CDR3 reads CSASSPGLQNTEAFF. CDR3 nucleotide sequence: TGCAGTGCTAGTTCTCCGGGACTGCAGAACACTGAAGCTTTCTTT.

A few counts support this clone. The rearrangement links TRBV7-3 to TRBJ2-1; D gene unclear. CDR3 length equals 13 residues. V lost 8 bases, J lost 4 bases, and 12 bases lay in between. Germline CDR1 and CDR2: SGHTA and FQGTGA. DNA of the CDR3: TGTGCCAGCGGCGACGGGTTTTACAATGAGCAGTTCTTC. Translation: CASGDGFYNEQFF.

The rearrangement uses TRBV27 and TRBJ1-1; tentatively, D is TRBD1 (6 bases). This CDR3 is 16 amino acids long. Deletions cut 5 bases from V and 5 bases from J, with 21 bases between. The germline V gene encodes CDR1 MNHEY and CDR2 SMNVEV (reference sequence). CDR3 nucleotides: TGTGCCAGCAGTCCTCGTCGGACAGCTCAGGAGACTGAAGCTTTCTTT. Translated, it gives CASSPRRTAQETEAFF.

J is TRBJ2-3 and V is TRBV4-3; D is perhaps TRBD2 (5 bases). CDR3 size: 15 residues. The V end lost 1 base, the J end lost 3 bases, and 11 bases lay between the germline ends. Germline V lookup: CDR1 LGHNA, CDR2 YSLEER. CDR3 protein: CASSQGPTRTDTQYF. As DNA, the CDR3 is TGCGCCAGCAGCCAAGGTCCAACTAGAACAGATACGCAGTATTTT.

The rearrangement joins TRBV14 to TRBJ1-1; no reliable D call. This CDR3 spans 13 amino acids. CDR1 and CDR2 from the germline V gene are SGHDN and FVKESK. Trimming took off 2 bases at V and 7 bases at J, with 11 bases between the two ends. CDR3 residues: CASSQKVLSEAFF. CDR3 in DNA: TGTGCCAGCAGCCAAAAAGTTTTGAGTGAAGCTTTCTTT.

This clone was seen many times. The chain recombines TRBV6-5 with TRBJ1-1; D is unclear. The germline CDR1 and CDR2 sequences are MNHEY and SVGAGI. This CDR3 has 11 amino acids. Trimming removed 7 bases at V and 1 base at J, with 4 bases between. CDR3 DNA sequence: TGTGCCAGCATTCAGAACACTGAAGCTTTCTTT. As protein: CASIQNTEAFF.

The chain links TRBV14 to TRBJ1-2, with a weak D call TRBD1 (6 bases). This CDR3 is 16 amino acids long. Germline loops: CDR1 SGHDN, CDR2 FVKESK. The V end was cut by 0 bases, the J end by 8 bases, with 19 bases between. The CDR3 DNA follows: TGTGCCAGCAGCCAAGATTTAATTGGGGGCGCAGACGGCTACACCTTC. This sequence encodes CASSQDLIGGADGYTF.

Only a few counts were recorded for this clone. V and J are TRBV10-3 and TRBJ1-1; D is unresolved. The CDR3 extends over 15 amino acids. V shed 4 bases and J shed 0 bases, with 12 bases lying between them. CDR1 is ENHRY, CDR2 SYGVKD, per germline. The CDR3 reads CAISGQKNMNTEAFF. Here the CDR3 DNA reads TGTGCCATCAGTGGGCAGAAGAACATGAACACTGAAGCTTTCTTT.

This chain links TRBV6-5 with TRBJ2-7; 8 bases are a match to TRBD1. The CDR3 totals 14 residues. CDR1 is MNHEY and CDR2 is SVGAGI in the germline V gene. Trimming at V came to 0 bases and at J to 4 bases, leaving 2 bases not matched to a gene. The CDR3 reads CASSYSDRVYEQYF. The CDR3 DNA reads TGTGCCAGCAGTTACTCGGACAGGGTGTACGAGCAGTACTTC.

The chain combines TRBV12-3 or TRBV12-4 with TRBJ2-7, with D perhaps TRBD1 (6 bases). The CDR3 runs to 13 residues. The V end lost 5 bases, the J end lost 1 base, and 9 bases lay between the germline ends. As DNA, the CDR3 is TGTGCCAGCAGTCCCGGACAGTCCTACGAGCAGTACTTC. It specifies CASSPGQSYEQYF.

CDR3 in amino acids: CASQEPNYGYTF. CDR3 DNA sequence: TGTGCCAGCCAGGAACCTAACTATGGCTACACCTTC. This chain links TRBV2 with TRBJ1-2; D is unresolved. V lost 8 bases and J 0 bases, leaving 7 bases between the germline ends. This CDR3 comprises 12 residues. Germline CDR1 SNHLY, CDR2 FYNNEI.

This clone was seen once. The chain combines TRBV6-5 with TRBJ2-2, with 9 bases identical to TRBD1. The V gene end was trimmed by 5 bases and the J gene end by 7 bases; junction bases not matched to a gene: 5. CDR1 and CDR2 from the germline V gene are MNHEY and SVGAGI. CDR3 length: 14 amino acids. The CDR3 DNA is TGTGCCAGCAGTACGGGACAGGGAAACGGGGAGCTGTTTTTT. Amino acid sequence: CASSTGQGNGELFF.

The chain is built from TRBV6-6 and TRBJ1-5; D not resolved. This CDR3 is 15 amino acids long. Trimming took 0 bases from V and 4 from J, leaving 10 bases between them. Germline V gene data show CDR1 as MNHNY and CDR2 as SVGAGI (reference sequence). The CDR3 is CASSYSRGSNQPQHF. The CDR3 nucleotides read TGTGCCAGCAGTTACTCGAGAGGGTCAAATCAGCCCCAGCATTTT.

This chain links TRBV7-2 with TRBJ1-5; TRBD1 matches 7 bases. J gave up 0 bases and V 7 bases, and 6 bases lay outside the gene matches. The CDR3 is 15 amino acids. Per germline, CDR1 SGHTA and CDR2 FQGNSA. The CDR3 DNA reads as TGTGCCAGCACCGGGACAGTCAATAGCAATCAGCCCCAGCATTTT. It is translated as CASTGTVNSNQPQHF. The full variable domain, its missing parts supplied by reference TRBV7-2 and TRBJ1-5, is GAGVSQSPSNKVTEKGKDVELRCDPISGHTALYWYRQSLGQGLEFLIYFQGNSAPDKSGLPSDRFSAERTGGSVSTLTIQRTQQEDSAVYLCASTGTVNSNQPQHFGDGTRLSIL.